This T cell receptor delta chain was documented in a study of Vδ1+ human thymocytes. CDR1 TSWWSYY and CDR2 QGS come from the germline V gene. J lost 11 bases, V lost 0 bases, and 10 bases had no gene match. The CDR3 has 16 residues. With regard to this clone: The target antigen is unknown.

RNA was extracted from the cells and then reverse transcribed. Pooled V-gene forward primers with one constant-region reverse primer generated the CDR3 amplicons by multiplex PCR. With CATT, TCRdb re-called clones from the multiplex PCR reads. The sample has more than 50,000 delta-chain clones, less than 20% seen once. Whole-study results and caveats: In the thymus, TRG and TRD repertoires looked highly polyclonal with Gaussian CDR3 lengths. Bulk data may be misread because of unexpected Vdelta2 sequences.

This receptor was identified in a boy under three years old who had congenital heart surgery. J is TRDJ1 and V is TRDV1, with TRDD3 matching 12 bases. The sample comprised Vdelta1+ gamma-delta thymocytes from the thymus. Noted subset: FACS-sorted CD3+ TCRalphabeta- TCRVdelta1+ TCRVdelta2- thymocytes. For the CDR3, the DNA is TGTGCTCTTGGGGAACTATTAACTGGGGGATACACCACTCTCATCTTT. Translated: CALGELLTGGYTTLIF.